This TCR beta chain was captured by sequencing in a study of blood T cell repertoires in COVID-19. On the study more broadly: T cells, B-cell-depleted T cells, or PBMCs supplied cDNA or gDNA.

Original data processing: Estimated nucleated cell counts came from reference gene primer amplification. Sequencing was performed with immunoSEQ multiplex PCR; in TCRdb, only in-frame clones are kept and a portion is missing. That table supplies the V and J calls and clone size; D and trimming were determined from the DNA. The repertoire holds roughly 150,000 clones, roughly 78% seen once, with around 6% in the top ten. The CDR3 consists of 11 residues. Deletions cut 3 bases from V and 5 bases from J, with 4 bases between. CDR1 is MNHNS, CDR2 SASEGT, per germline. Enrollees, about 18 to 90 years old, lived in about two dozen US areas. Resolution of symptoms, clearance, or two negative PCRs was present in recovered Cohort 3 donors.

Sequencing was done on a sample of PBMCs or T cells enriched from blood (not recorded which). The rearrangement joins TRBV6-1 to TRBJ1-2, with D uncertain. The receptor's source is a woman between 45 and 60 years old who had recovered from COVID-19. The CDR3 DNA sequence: TGTGCCAGCAGTGACCTTTATGGCTACACCTTC. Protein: CASSDLYGYTF.